These 3 T cell receptor beta chains share one sample of origin, sequenced in a study of CD8 T cells in ankylosing spondylitis. The study, taken as a whole, reports: Characteristic of ankylosing spondylitis blood, it appeared, was a TCR beta motif comprising roughly 8 highly homologous variants.

These receptors' targets are unknown. TCRdb reprocessed the 5' RACE reads via MiXCR and lists one record per CDR3 protein. The table records 400,000 or so distinct CDR3 sequences, 25% to 30% of them present only once. Sequenced sample: blood, either unsorted or a sorted T cell fraction (not recorded which). The origin of the receptors is a male donor with ankylosing spondylitis.

This clonotype appeared a few times. The chain employs TRBV5-1 and TRBJ1-1, with D uncertain. V lost 4 bases and J 4 bases, leaving 14 bases between the germline ends. This CDR3 region has 14 residues. Per germline, CDR1 SGHRS and CDR2 YFSETQ. CDR3 in amino acids: CASSPQDLGTEAFF. The CDR3 nucleotides are TGCGCCAGCAGCCCCCAGGACTTGGGCACTGAAGCTTTCTTT.

Only a few counts were recorded for this clonotype. At one of its ends the junction is not consistent with the germline gene, which may arise from a read error. V is TRBV4-2 and J is TRBJ2-1, with D possibly being TRBD2 (6 bases). Germline V gives CDR1 LGHNA, CDR2 YNFKEQ. The CDR3 runs to 16 residues. The CDR3: CASSKEVARGLDEQFF. The CDR3, as DNA: TGTGCCAGCAGCAAAGAGGTCGCCCGGGGGTTAGATGAGCAGTTCTTC.

This clonotype has only a few counts. This chain links TRBV7-9 with TRBJ1-2; perhaps TRBD1 as D (5 bases). Trimming left V 8 bases short and J 4 bases short, with 8 bases between. Germline CDR1 SEHNR, CDR2 FQNEAQ (reference sequence). This CDR3 is built from 11 residues. The chain's CDR3 is CASGGVYGYTF. The CDR3, as DNA: TGTGCCAGCGGAGGGGTCTATGGCTACACCTTC.